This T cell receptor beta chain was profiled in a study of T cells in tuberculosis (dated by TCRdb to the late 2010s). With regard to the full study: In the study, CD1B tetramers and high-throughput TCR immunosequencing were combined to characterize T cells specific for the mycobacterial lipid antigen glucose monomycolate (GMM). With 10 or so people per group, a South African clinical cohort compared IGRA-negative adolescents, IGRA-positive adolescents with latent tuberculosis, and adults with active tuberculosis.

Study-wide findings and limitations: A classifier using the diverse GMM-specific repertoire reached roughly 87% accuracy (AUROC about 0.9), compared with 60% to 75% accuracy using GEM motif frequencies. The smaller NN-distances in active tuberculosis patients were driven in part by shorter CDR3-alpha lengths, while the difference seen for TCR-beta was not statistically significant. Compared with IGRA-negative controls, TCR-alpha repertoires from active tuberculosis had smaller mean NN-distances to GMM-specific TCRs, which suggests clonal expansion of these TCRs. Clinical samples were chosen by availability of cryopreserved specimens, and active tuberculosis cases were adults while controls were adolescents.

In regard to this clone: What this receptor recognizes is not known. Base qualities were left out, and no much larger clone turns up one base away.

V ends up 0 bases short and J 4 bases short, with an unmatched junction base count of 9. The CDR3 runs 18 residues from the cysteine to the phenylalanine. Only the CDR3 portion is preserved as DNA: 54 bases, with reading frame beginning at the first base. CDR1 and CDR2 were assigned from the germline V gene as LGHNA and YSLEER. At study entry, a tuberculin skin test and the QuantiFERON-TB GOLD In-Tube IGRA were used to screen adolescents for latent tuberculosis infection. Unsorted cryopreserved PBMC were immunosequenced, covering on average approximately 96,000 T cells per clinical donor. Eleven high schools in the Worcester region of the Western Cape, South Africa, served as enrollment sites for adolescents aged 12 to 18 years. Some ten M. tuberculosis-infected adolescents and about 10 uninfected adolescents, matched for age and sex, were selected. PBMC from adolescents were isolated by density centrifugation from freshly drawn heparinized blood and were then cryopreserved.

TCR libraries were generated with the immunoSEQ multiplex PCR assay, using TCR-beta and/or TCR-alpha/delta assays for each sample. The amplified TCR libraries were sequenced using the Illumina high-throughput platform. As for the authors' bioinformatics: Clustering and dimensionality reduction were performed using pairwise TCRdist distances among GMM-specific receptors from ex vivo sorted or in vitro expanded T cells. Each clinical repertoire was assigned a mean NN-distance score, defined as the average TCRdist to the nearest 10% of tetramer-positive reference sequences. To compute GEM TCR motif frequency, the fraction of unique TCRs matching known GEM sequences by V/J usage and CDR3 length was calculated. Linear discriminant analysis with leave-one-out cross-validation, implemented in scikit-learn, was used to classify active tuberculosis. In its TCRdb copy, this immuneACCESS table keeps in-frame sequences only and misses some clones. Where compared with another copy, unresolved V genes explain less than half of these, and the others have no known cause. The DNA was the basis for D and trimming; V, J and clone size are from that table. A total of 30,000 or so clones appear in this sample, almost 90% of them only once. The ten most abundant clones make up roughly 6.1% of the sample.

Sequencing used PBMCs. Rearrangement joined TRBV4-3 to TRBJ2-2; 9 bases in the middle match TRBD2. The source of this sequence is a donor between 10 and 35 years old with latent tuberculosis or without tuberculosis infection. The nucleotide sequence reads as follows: TGCGCCAGCAGCCAAGATTGGCGGGGGGGCCGTGGCACCGGGGAGCTGTTTTTT. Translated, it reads CASSQDWRGGRGTGELFF.